This passage covers 29 T cell receptor beta chains from one sample sequenced in a study of blood T cell repertoires in COVID-19. The protocol was immunoSEQ multiplex PCR, while the TCRdb copy is restricted to in-frame clones and leaves out a portion. The sample carries 55,000 to 75,000 clones, approximately 78% recorded once. Sequencing was performed on peripheral blood. The source of these receptors is a human donor in a cohort sampled during active COVID-19.

The chain uses TRBV3-1 (or the pseudogene TRBV3-2) and TRBJ2-1; 7 positions match TRBD2. CDR3 length: 16 residues. Germline lookup yields CDR1 LGHDT and CDR2 YNNKEL (reference sequence). J lost 5 bases, V lost 0 bases, and 7 bases had no gene match. The CDR3 sequence: CASSQDSGSPHNEQFF. CDR3 in DNA: TGTGCCAGCAGCCAAGATAGCGGGTCACCACACAATGAGCAGTTCTTC.

The V gene is TRBV4-1, the J gene TRBJ2-3; 10 nucleotides align to TRBD2. The germline V gene encodes CDR1 MGHRA and CDR2 YSYEKL. V lost 4 bases, J lost 1 base, and 8 bases stayed unmatched. This CDR3 contains 17 residues. CDR3 residues: CASSPTLTSGGTDTQYF. CDR3 coding DNA: TGCGCCAGCAGCCCTACTCTCACTAGCGGGGGCACAGATACGCAGTATTTT.

This clone has a handful of counts. The chain is built from TRBV19 and TRBJ2-1; D is ambiguous. The CDR3 is 13 residues long. Germline CDR1 LNHDA, CDR2 SQIVND (reference sequence). The V gene lost 6 bases and the J gene lost 7 bases, with 13 bases spanning the gap. Written as DNA, the CDR3 is TGTGCCAGTAGCGCCACCTCAGGAAATGAGCAGTTCTTC. It yields the protein CASSATSGNEQFF.

This clone was detected only a few times. The chain has TRBV7-9 and TRBJ2-2, with no clear D. The V end lost 5 bases, the J end lost 2 bases, and 12 bases lay between the germline ends. Germline CDR1 reads SEHNR; CDR2 reads FQNEAQ (reference sequence). This CDR3 is 15 amino acids long. The CDR3 here is CASSIWSENTGELFF. The CDR3 bases are TGTGCCAGCAGCATTTGGAGCGAAAACACCGGGGAGCTGTTTTTT.

This clone appeared a few times. CDR3 in DNA: TGTGCCAGCAGTTACGCGTCCTACGGGGATTCCTACGAGCAGTACTTC. Encoded protein: CASSYASYGDSYEQYF. The V and J genes are TRBV6-2 or TRBV6-3 and TRBJ2-7; possible D gene TRBD2, 5 bases. This CDR3 has 16 residues. The germline gives CDR1 MNHEY, CDR2 SVGEGT. V lost 2 bases to trimming and J lost 1 base, with 15 bases between them.

The CDR3 sequence is CASSLWTGNTEAFF. The CDR3 DNA sequence: TGCGCCAGCAGCTTGTGGACAGGGAACACTGAAGCTTTCTTT. The chain employs TRBV5-1 and TRBJ1-1; 7 bases are shared with TRBD1. J gave up 1 base and V 1 base, and 1 base lay outside the gene matches. CDR1 and CDR2 (germline): SGHRS, YFSETQ. The CDR3 loop spans 14 amino acids. Supplemented by reference TRBV5-1 and TRBJ1-1, the full variable domain reads KAGVTQTPRYLIKTRGQQVTLSCSPISGHRSVSWYQQTPGQGLQFLFEYFSETQRNKGNFPGRFSGRQFSNSRSEMNVSTLELGDSALYLCASSLWTGNTEAFFGQGTRLTVV.

The genes are TRBV6-6 and TRBJ2-7, with a possible D match to TRBD2 (6 bases). The CDR3 consists of 13 residues. Per the germline V gene, CDR1 is MNHNY and CDR2 is SVGAGI (reference sequence). Trimming took off 2 bases at V and 5 bases at J, with 10 bases between the two ends. CDR3 protein: CASSYREVHEQYF. The CDR3 coding sequence is TGTGCCAGCAGTTACAGGGAGGTCCACGAGCAGTACTTC.

The chain recombines TRBV27 with TRBJ2-3, with D unclear. V lost 0 bases and J lost 2, with 3 bases in between. The CDR3 is 13 residues long. The germline gives CDR1 MNHEY, CDR2 SMNVEV (reference sequence). CDR3 protein: CASSLSATDTQYF. CDR3 DNA: TGTGCCAGCAGTTTATCGGCCACAGATACGCAGTATTTT.

The chain carries TRBV29-1 and TRBJ2-1; D is unresolved. CDR3 length: 15 amino acids. The V gene's germline CDR1 is SQVTM and CDR2 ANQGSEA. V lost 4 bases and J 0 bases, leaving 13 bases between the germline ends. The CDR3 spells CSVGMGVSSYNEQFF. The CDR3 bases are TGCAGCGTTGGTATGGGCGTCAGCTCCTACAATGAGCAGTTCTTC.

The chain links TRBV9 to TRBJ2-5; 8 bases are a match to TRBD1. The V gene end was trimmed by 4 bases and the J gene end by 5 bases; junction bases not matched to a gene: 7. CDR3 length: 14 residues. Germline CDR1 and CDR2: SGDLS and YYNGEE. The CDR3 region is CASSQGAGSETQYF. The CDR3 nucleotides are TGTGCCAGCAGCCAGGGGGCGGGCAGTGAGACCCAGTACTTC.

The genes are TRBV4-1 and TRBJ2-7; the match to TRBD2 covers 7 bases. The CDR3 contains 17 residues. Germline V lookup: CDR1 MGHRA, CDR2 YSYEKL. V was pared by 0 bases and J by 5 bases, with 13 bases of the junction left unmatched. CDR3 in amino acids: CASSQDGGGAGMDEQYF. The CDR3 DNA follows: TGCGCCAGCAGCCAAGATGGCGGAGGAGCGGGAATGGACGAGCAGTACTTC.

The chain carries TRBV6-2 or TRBV6-3 and TRBJ1-2; D might be TRBD1 (5 bases). CDR3 length equals 13 residues. CDR1 MNHEY and CDR2 SVGEGT come from the germline V gene. Trimming removed 6 bases at V and 6 bases at J, with 14 bases between. The CDR3 region is CASSTLWGDGYTF. Written as DNA, the CDR3 is TGTGCCAGCAGCACCCTGTGGGGGGATGGCTACACCTTC.

This clone was counted only a few times. The chain is built from TRBV6-5 and TRBJ1-3; 9 nucleotides agree with TRBD1. V was clipped by 5 bases and J by 2 bases; unmatched bases: 1. This CDR3 has 14 amino acids. Per germline, CDR1 MNHEY and CDR2 SVGAGI. The chain's CDR3 is CASSRTGAGNTIYF. Written as DNA, the CDR3 is TGTGCCAGCAGTCGGACAGGGGCTGGAAACACCATATATTTT.

Written as DNA, the CDR3 is TGCGCCAGCAGCTTGGAAGTCCCGAGGACTAGCGGGATTAGGCCCTACGAGCAGTACTTC. Translating it yields CASSLEVPRTSGIRPYEQYF. The chain links TRBV5-1 to TRBJ2-7; 12 bases match TRBD2. V gave up 0 bases and J gave up 2 bases; unmatched junction bases: 15. Germline loops: CDR1 SGHRS, CDR2 YFSETQ. The CDR3 is made up of 20 amino acids.

The V and J genes are TRBV7-9 and TRBJ1-2; tentatively, D is TRBD1 (6 bases). CDR3 size: 13 residues. Germline V gives CDR1 SEHNR, CDR2 FQNEAQ (reference sequence). V was clipped by 5 bases and J by 8 bases, with 15 bases between them. The CDR3 DNA reads TGTGCCAGCAGCACCAAACAGGGACACGGCTACACCTTC. Protein: CASSTKQGHGYTF. The whole variable domain, filled in from reference TRBV7-9 and TRBJ1-2, reads DTGVSQNPRHKITKRGQNVTFRCDPISEHNRLYWYRQTLGQGPEFLTYFQNEAQLEKSRLLSDRFSAERPKGSFSTLEIQRTEQGDSAMYLCASSTKQGHGYTFGSGTRLTVV.

V gene TRBV19 combines with J gene TRBJ1-4, with D possibly matching TRBD1 (6 bases). The CDR3 has 16 amino acids. Germline CDR1 LNHDA, CDR2 SQIVND (reference sequence). Trimming shortened V by 8 bases and J by 3 bases, and 19 bases separated the two germline ends. Written as DNA, the CDR3 is TGTGCCAGTTCCCCACAGGGAAACGTAGCTAATGAAAAACTGTTTTTT. Translated, it gives CASSPQGNVANEKLFF. The full variable domain, completed using reference TRBV19 and TRBJ1-4, is DGGITQSPKYLFRKEGQNVTLSCEQNLNHDAMYWYRQDPGQGLRLIYYSQIVNDFQKGDIAEGYSVSREKKESFPLTVTSAQKNPTAFYLCASSPQGNVANEKLFFGSGTQLSVL.

This clone was picked up one time. The V gene is TRBV28, the J gene TRBJ2-4, with TRBD1 identical over 7 bases. Germline lookup yields CDR1 MDHEN and CDR2 SYDVKM. V lost 6 bases and J lost 4; bases outside the gene matches: 6. The CDR3 runs to 14 residues. CDR3 sequence reads: CASSPGTDKNIQYF. CDR3 nucleotides: TGTGCCAGCAGCCCCGGGACAGATAAAAACATTCAGTACTTC. Drawing the rest from reference TRBV28 and TRBJ2-4, the complete variable domain is DVKVTQSSRYLVKRTGEKVFLECVQDMDHENMFWYRQDPGLGLRLIYFSYDVKMKEKGDIPEGYSVSREKKERFSLILESASTNQTSMYLCASSPGTDKNIQYFGAGTRLSVL.

Written as DNA, the CDR3 is TGTGCCAGCAGCCCCCTCGGCGGGACCGGGGAGCTGTTTTTT. Protein: CASSPLGGTGELFF. The chain carries TRBV14 and TRBJ2-2, with D possibly matching TRBD2 (5 bases). The CDR3 has 14 residues. Trimming took 4 bases from V and 5 from J, leaving 11 bases between them. The germline CDR1 and CDR2 sequences are SGHDN and FVKESK. The full variable domain, completed using reference TRBV14 and TRBJ2-2, is EAGVTQFPSHSVIEKGQTVTLRCDPISGHDNLYWYRRVMGKEIKFLLHFVKESKQDESGMPNNRFLAERTGGTYSTLKVQPAELEDSGVYFCASSPLGGTGELFFGEGSRLTVL.

V and J are TRBV5-1 and TRBJ2-7; no clear D. V lost 1 base and J lost 2, with 4 bases in between. This CDR3 contains 12 residues. CDR1 SGHRS and CDR2 YFSETQ come from the germline V gene. CDR3 region: CASSLPTYEQYF. The CDR3 bases are TGCGCCAGCAGCTTGCCCACCTACGAGCAGTACTTC.

This clone rates as large (0.1 to 1%). Other nucleotide sequences from this sample produce the same CDR3. The chain joins TRBV18 to TRBJ1-2, with 8 bases fitting TRBD1. CDR3 length equals 13 residues. Germline loops: CDR1 KGHSH, CDR2 LQKENI. Unmatched junction bases numbered 5, after V lost 3 bases and J lost 8 bases. CDR3 region: CASSPGQGEGYTF. In nucleotides, the CDR3 is TGTGCCAGCTCACCCGGACAGGGTGAAGGCTACACCTTC.

This chain uses TRBV13 with TRBJ2-1, with 8 bases that match TRBD2. Trimming took 4 bases from V and 10 from J; bases not matched to a gene: 15. Germline V gene data show CDR1 as PRHDT and CDR2 as FYEKMQ (reference sequence). The CDR3 spans 16 residues. The CDR3 protein is CASSSDSPAGVGEQFF. Here the CDR3 DNA reads TGTGCCAGCAGCTCCGATAGCCCAGCGGGAGTTGGCGAGCAGTTCTTC.

V gene TRBV28 combines with J gene TRBJ2-7, with D possibly TRBD1 on 6 matching bases. Trimming removed 2 bases at V and 5 bases at J, with 16 bases between. Per the germline V gene, CDR1 is MDHEN and CDR2 is SYDVKM. The CDR3 consists of 15 residues. The CDR3 bases are TGTGCCAGCAGTTTAATGTCGGACAGCAACCACGAGCAGTACTTC. This encodes CASSLMSDSNHEQYF.

V gene TRBV27 combines with J gene TRBJ2-1; 7 nucleotides align to TRBD2. The CDR3 runs to 13 residues. V lost 8 bases to trimming and J lost 4 bases; unmatched junction nucleotides: 5. Per the germline V gene, CDR1 is MNHEY and CDR2 is SMNVEV (reference sequence). CDR3 in amino acids: CASGLAVYNEQFF. The DNA of the CDR3 is TGTGCCAGCGGGCTAGCGGTATACAATGAGCAGTTCTTC.

The gene calls are TRBV6-1 and TRBJ1-5, with a tentative D call TRBD1 (6 bases). This CDR3 is 16 amino acids long. Germline assignment: CDR1 MNHNS and CDR2 SASEGT. Trimming stripped 2 bases from V and 6 bases from J, with 17 bases between. The CDR3 DNA reads TGTGCCAGCAGTGAACTCGAGGGGGTTCTTGGTCAGCCCCAGCATTTT. Protein sequence: CASSELEGVLGQPQHF.

The V gene is TRBV10-3, the J gene TRBJ2-7, with 7 bases that match TRBD2. Germline assignment: CDR1 ENHRY and CDR2 SYGVKD. The trim removed 7 bases at V and 4 bases at J, leaving 7 bases unmatched. The CDR3 covers 13 residues. CDR3 region: CAIKTGTTYEQYF. The CDR3 region has the DNA TGTGCCATCAAGACCGGGACTACTTACGAGCAGTACTTC.

The J gene is TRBJ1-5, the V gene TRBV19; 7 bases line up with TRBD1. Per germline, CDR1 LNHDA and CDR2 SQIVND (reference sequence). V gave up 5 bases and J gave up 4 bases; unmatched junction bases: 11. The CDR3 spans 16 residues. CDR3 protein: CASSFINRGTNQPQHF. CDR3 DNA: TGTGCCAGTAGTTTTATAAACAGGGGAACTAATCAGCCCCAGCATTTT.

The J gene is TRBJ2-4, the V gene TRBV19; D perhaps matches TRBD1 (6 bases). From germline, CDR1 is LNHDA and CDR2 SQIVND (reference sequence). The germline V and J ends were trimmed by 7 bases and 6 bases, with 22 bases remaining between them. CDR3 length: 16 amino acids. CDR3 amino acids: CASKAGTPEFRNIQYF. DNA for the CDR3: TGTGCCAGTAAGGCCGGGACACCGGAGTTTAGAAACATTCAGTACTTC.

This clone was observed many times. The V and J genes are TRBV28 and TRBJ1-3; the D gene is possibly TRBD1 (5 bases). Germline CDR1 and CDR2: MDHEN and SYDVKM. The CDR3 length is 13 residues. V lost 6 bases and J 3 bases, leaving 9 bases between the germline ends. DNA for the CDR3: TGTGCCAGCAGCCTGGACAATGGAAACACCATATATTTT. Translating gives CASSLDNGNTIYF.

The chain recombines TRBV15 with TRBJ2-7; TRBD1 aligns across 8 bases. With V trimmed by 3 bases and J by 2 bases, 9 bases remained unmatched. CDR3 length: 16 amino acids. Germline CDR1 LNHNV, CDR2 YYDKDF (reference sequence). CDR3 sequence: CATSRAQGAGTYEQYF. The CDR3 DNA reads as TGTGCCACCAGCAGGGCCCAGGGGGCGGGTACCTACGAGCAGTACTTC.